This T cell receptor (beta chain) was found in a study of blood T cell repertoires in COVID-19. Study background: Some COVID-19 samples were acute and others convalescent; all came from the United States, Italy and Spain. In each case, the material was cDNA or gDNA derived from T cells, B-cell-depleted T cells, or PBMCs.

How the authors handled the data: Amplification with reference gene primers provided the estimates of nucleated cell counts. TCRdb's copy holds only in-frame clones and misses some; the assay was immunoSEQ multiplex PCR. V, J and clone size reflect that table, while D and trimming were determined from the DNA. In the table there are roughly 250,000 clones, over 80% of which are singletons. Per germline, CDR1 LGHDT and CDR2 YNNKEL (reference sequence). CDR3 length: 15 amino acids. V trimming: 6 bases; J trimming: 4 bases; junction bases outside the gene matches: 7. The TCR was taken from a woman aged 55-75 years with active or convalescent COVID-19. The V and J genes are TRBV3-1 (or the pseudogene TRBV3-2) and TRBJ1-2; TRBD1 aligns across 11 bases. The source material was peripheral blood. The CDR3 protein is CASRSGTGGSYGYTF. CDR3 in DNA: TGTGCCAGCAGGTCCGGGACAGGGGGAAGCTATGGCTACACCTTC.